This T cell receptor (beta chain) emerged from a study of blood T cell repertoires in COVID-19. At the level of the study: Material from acute and convalescent COVID-19 was sourced from the United States, Italy and Spain. Sample material is recorded as cDNA or gDNA derived from T cells, B-cell-depleted T cells, or PBMCs.

Per the original methods: Reference gene primer amplification gave estimated nucleated cell counts. Repertoires were generated with immunoSEQ multiplex PCR, while TCRdb's copy carries only in-frame clones and drops some. V, J and clone size are those of that table, while D and trimming were read from the DNA. The sample has over 250,000 clones; under 90% are singletons. Looked up from germline, CDR1 is SQVTM and CDR2 is ANQGSEA. V was clipped by 3 bases and J by 4 bases, with 18 bases between them. This CDR3 is built from 15 residues. Sequencing used peripheral blood. The clonotype comes from a man between 50 and 59 years old with acute or convalescent COVID-19. The chain recombines TRBV29-1 with TRBJ1-1, with D tentatively TRBD1 (6 bases). The CDR3 DNA sequence: TGCAGCGTTGAGGCTGTAGGGGGGGTGAGCACTGAAGCTTTCTTT. Protein product: CSVEAVGGVSTEAFF.